A selection of T cell receptor beta chains follows, all from one sample in a study of cytomegalovirus exposure and HLA in healthy donors. Using immunoSEQ multiplex PCR, the repertoire was profiled, and TCRdb retains in-frame clones only, with some absent. The sample has around 200,000 clones; over 65% are singletons. The sequenced material came from PBMCs. Every receptor here comes from a man aged 40-55 years in good health and CMV-seronegative. Both conserved end residues are part of each CDR3. The D gene is left open where the match is weak. Only part of the rows carry a size: once, few, many, or a class if the clone is expanded.

D: .
V: TRBV11-2
size: once
J: TRBJ1-5
DNA: TGTGCCAGCAGCTTAGAGGGCAGGGGCCATCAGCCCCAGCATTTT
CDR3: CASSLEGRGHQPQHF

D: .
V: TRBV25-1
size: .
J: TRBJ2-5
DNA: TGTGCCAGCAGTGAAGGGGGCTCAATGGAGACCCAGTACTTC
CDR3: CASSEGGSMETQYF

D: TRBD1
V: TRBV6-5
size: .
J: TRBJ1-6
DNA: TGTGCCAGCAGTCTGGACAGGGCGAATTCACCCCTCCACTTT
CDR3: CASSLDRANSPLHF

D: TRBD2
V: TRBV4-1
size: .
J: TRBJ2-7
DNA: TGCGCCAGCAGCCAAGAACACAGGGCGGGAGGGGCCTACGAGCAGTACTTC
CDR3: CASSQEHRAGGAYEQYF

D: TRBD2
V: TRBV7-3
size: .
J: TRBJ2-5
DNA: TGTGCCAGCAGCTTAAGGGCGGGGGGGCCTCAAGAGACCCAGTACTTC
CDR3: CASSLRAGGPQETQYF

D: .
V: TRBV7-9
size: few
J: TRBJ1-4
DNA: TGTGCCAGCAGGGCAGGGTCTAATGAAAAACTGTTTTTT
CDR3: CASRAGSNEKLFF

D: .
V: TRBV13
size: .
J: TRBJ2-2
DNA: TGTGCCAGCAGCTTGAGGGCGGGTACCGGGGAGCTGTTTTTT
CDR3: CASSLRAGTGELFF

D: TRBD1
V: TRBV27
size: few
J: TRBJ1-2
DNA: TGTGCCAGTGGACAGGGAGGAGGGGGCTACACCTTC
CDR3: CASGQGGGGYTF

D: TRBD1
V: TRBV9
size: .
J: TRBJ2-3
DNA: TGTGCCAGCAGCCTACCAGAAACAGGGGCCTACGGCACAGATACGCAGTATTTT
CDR3: CASSLPETGAYGTDTQYF

D: TRBD2
V: TRBV4-2
size: few
J: TRBJ2-1
DNA: TGTGCCAGCAGCCAAGGGGGCGGGAGGGCCTTAGGGGAGCAGTTCTTC
CDR3: CASSQGGGRALGEQFF

D: TRBD1
V: TRBV5-1
size: .
J: TRBJ1-1
DNA: TGCGCCAGCAGCCCAAGGACAGGGGGAAGGGGCACTGAAGCTTTCTTT
CDR3: CASSPRTGGRGTEAFF

D: TRBD1
V: TRBV28
size: .
J: TRBJ2-4
DNA: TGTGCCAGCAGTTTCCCTCGACAGGGGGCTTACATTCAGTACTTC
CDR3: CASSFPRQGAYIQYF

D: TRBD2
V: TRBV15
size: .
J: TRBJ2-5
DNA: TGTGCCACCAGCAGAGATTCTGCGGGAGGAGAGACCCAGTACTTC
CDR3: CATSRDSAGGETQYF

D: TRBD2
V: TRBV5-1
size: .
J: TRBJ2-7
DNA: TGCGCCAGCAGCTTGCCTGGGACTAGCGGGATAGGGGAGCAGTACTTC
CDR3: CASSLPGTSGIGEQYF

D: .
V: TRBV7-8
size: once
J: TRBJ1-1
DNA: TGTGCCGCGTCTAGACCGTTCAACACTGAAGCTTTCTTT
CDR3: CAASRPFNTEAFF

D: .
V: TRBV10-2
size: .
J: TRBJ1-3
DNA: TGCGCCAGCTCCCTGGGACATTCCTCTGGAAACACCATATATTTT
CDR3: CASSLGHSSGNTIYF

D: .
V: TRBV30
size: .
J: TRBJ2-6
DNA: TGTGCCTGGACAGGGTCTGGGGCCAACGTCCTGACTTTC
CDR3: CAWTGSGANVLTF

D: TRBD2
V: TRBV5-1
size: .
J: TRBJ2-3
DNA: TGCGCCAGCAGCTTCGGGCGTCTGGCGGGGGGGCAAGGAGATACGCAGTATTTT
CDR3: CASSFGRLAGGQGDTQYF

D: TRBD1
V: TRBV7-6
size: .
J: TRBJ2-7
DNA: TGTGCCAGCAGCTTAGGGGGACAGGGGAGGAACGAGCAGTACTTC
CDR3: CASSLGGQGRNEQYF

D: TRBD1
V: TRBV2
size: .
J: TRBJ2-7
DNA: TGTGCCAGCAGTGTAACCCGGAACAGGGGCTCCTACGAGCAGTACTTC
CDR3: CASSVTRNRGSYEQYF

D: .
V: TRBV19
size: few
J: TRBJ1-4
DNA: TGTGCCAGTACCTCCGGGTGGGATGAAAAACTGTTTTTT
CDR3: CASTSGWDEKLFF

D: .
V: TRBV19
size: .
J: TRBJ1-1
DNA: TGTGCCAGTAGTATCCGGGGGGTCAGAACTGAAGCTTTCTTT
CDR3: CASSIRGVRTEAFF

D: TRBD1
V: TRBV5-1
size: .
J: TRBJ1-2
DNA: TGCGCCAGCAGCTTGGCGGGACAGAACTATGGCTACACCTTC
CDR3: CASSLAGQNYGYTF

D: .
V: TRBV21-1
size: .
J: TRBJ2-3
DNA: TGTGCCAGCAGCAAATTGGGACTACACTGCACAGATACGCAGTATTTT
CDR3: CASSKLGLHCTDTQYF

D: .
V: TRBV19
size: .
J: TRBJ1-2
DNA: TGTGCCAGTAGCCAGGGTTCCCCAACTGGGAGCTACACCTTC
CDR3: CASSQGSPTGSYTF

D: .
V: TRBV5-1
size: .
J: TRBJ2-7
DNA: TGCGCCAGCCAAGAGTCAGGGGGGTACGAGCAGTACTTC
CDR3: CASQESGGYEQYF

D: TRBD2
V: TRBV18
size: .
J: TRBJ2-5
DNA: TGTGCCAGCTCACCGGGACTACGGGAGACCCAGTACTTC
CDR3: CASSPGLRETQYF

D: .
V: TRBV6-1
size: .
J: TRBJ2-6
DNA: TGTGCCAGCAGTGATGGACATCTCTCTGGGGCCAACGTCCTGACTTTC
CDR3: CASSDGHLSGANVLTF

D: TRBD1
V: TRBV25-1
size: .
J: TRBJ1-2
DNA: TGTGCCAGCAGTGATGATGACAGGGGGCCGGGAGGGAACTATGGCTACACCTTC
CDR3: CASSDDDRGPGGNYGYTF

D: TRBD1
V: TRBV12-5
size: few
J: TRBJ2-1
DNA: TGTGCTAGTGGTAACCGCGGGACAGGGCAGTTCTTC
CDR3: CASGNRGTGQFF

D: .
V: TRBV25-1
size: .
J: TRBJ1-5
DNA: TGTGCCAGCAGTCAGTCAGGGGTGACAAATCAGCCCCAGCATTTT
CDR3: CASSQSGVTNQPQHF

D: TRBD2
V: TRBV6-1
size: .
J: TRBJ2-7
DNA: TGTGCCACCGACGGGGGGGCCCACTCCTACGAGCAGTACTTC
CDR3: CATDGGAHSYEQYF

D: TRBD1
V: TRBV9
size: .
J: TRBJ1-3
DNA: TGTGCCAGCAGCGTAGAGGGACAGGGGCTCTCTGGAAACACCATATATTTT
CDR3: CASSVEGQGLSGNTIYF

D: TRBD1
V: TRBV7-9
size: .
J: TRBJ2-6
DNA: TGTGCCAGCAGCTTGGGACAGCCGGGGGGGGCCAACGTCCTGACTTTC
CDR3: CASSLGQPGGANVLTF

D: .
V: TRBV5-4
size: .
J: TRBJ1-1
DNA: TGTGCCAGCAGCTTGAGACAAAATAACACTGAAGCTTTCTTT
CDR3: CASSLRQNNTEAFF

D: TRBD1
V: TRBV7-3
size: .
J: TRBJ2-1
DNA: TGTGCCAGCGGCCCGAACAGGGGTGAGCAGTTCTTC
CDR3: CASGPNRGEQFF

D: TRBD2
V: TRBV4-2
size: .
J: TRBJ2-3
DNA: TGTGCCAGCAGCCAGGAGCGGGGGGGCCGGGATACGCAGTATTTT
CDR3: CASSQERGGRDTQYF

D: TRBD1
V: TRBV4-2
size: once
J: TRBJ2-7
DNA: TGTGCCAGCAGCCAAGAGCTACAGGGGGCCTACGAGCAGTACTTC
CDR3: CASSQELQGAYEQYF

D: .
V: TRBV5-4
size: .
J: TRBJ1-5
DNA: TGTGCCAGCAGCCAGGGGACGAGCAATCAGCCCCAGCATTTT
CDR3: CASSQGTSNQPQHF

D: .
V: TRBV4-2
size: .
J: TRBJ1-3
DNA: TGTGCCAGCACCGCGGGGCATTCCGGAAACACCATATATTTT
CDR3: CASTAGHSGNTIYF

D: TRBD1
V: TRBV28
size: .
J: TRBJ1-4
DNA: TGTGCCAGCAGTTTATCGACAGGGGGAAATGAAAAACTGTTTTTT
CDR3: CASSLSTGGNEKLFF

D: .
V: TRBV7-9
size: .
J: TRBJ1-1
DNA: TGTGCCAGCAGCTCGGACATAATGAACACTGAAGCTTTCTTT
CDR3: CASSSDIMNTEAFF

D: TRBD1
V: TRBV29-1
size: .
J: TRBJ2-2
DNA: TGCAGCGTTCCGGGACAGGGGACCTACACCGGGGAGCTGTTTTTT
CDR3: CSVPGQGTYTGELFF

D: .
V: TRBV6-5
size: .
J: TRBJ2-3
DNA: TGTGCCAGCAGTTACTCCCGCGGAGCTAGCACAGATACGCAGTATTTT
CDR3: CASSYSRGASTDTQYF

D: .
V: TRBV5-6
size: once
J: TRBJ2-7
DNA: TGTGCCAGCAGCTTGGTCAGGGGTTCCTACGAGCAGTACTTC
CDR3: CASSLVRGSYEQYF

D: .
V: TRBV11-3
size: .
J: TRBJ2-3
DNA: TGTGCCAGCAGCTTAGGCGGGGACACAGATACGCAGTATTTT
CDR3: CASSLGGDTDTQYF

D: .
V: TRBV7-8
size: .
J: TRBJ2-7
DNA: TGTGCCAGCAGCTTAGCGCGCGGCAGGGGAACGTCCGAGCAGTACTTC
CDR3: CASSLARGRGTSEQYF

D: TRBD2
V: TRBV2
size: .
J: TRBJ2-1
DNA: TGTGCCACCACGCAGGAGCGGGAGAGTTACAATGAGCAGTTCTTC
CDR3: CATTQERESYNEQFF

D: TRBD2
V: TRBV7-6
size: .
J: TRBJ2-1
DNA: TGTGCCAGCAGCCCTTCCGTGAGCGGGGGGAATGAGCAGTTCTTC
CDR3: CASSPSVSGGNEQFF

D: .
V: TRBV5-1
size: .
J: TRBJ1-6
DNA: TGCGCCAGCAGCTTGGAAGGGGACTCTTATTCACCCCTCCACTTT
CDR3: CASSLEGDSYSPLHF

D: TRBD1
V: TRBV7-7
size: .
J: TRBJ2-5
DNA: TGTGCCAGCAGCAACCGGGACAGGGAGATGGAGACCCAGTACTTC
CDR3: CASSNRDREMETQYF

D: TRBD2
V: TRBV29-1
size: few
J: TRBJ2-2
DNA: TGCAGCGTTGCTCCACTAGCGGGGGTTACCGGGGAGCTGTTTTTT
CDR3: CSVAPLAGVTGELFF

D: TRBD2
V: TRBV15
size: .
J: TRBJ2-7
DNA: TGTGCCACCAGCTCGCGAGCGGGAGACGACGAGCAGTACTTC
CDR3: CATSSRAGDDEQYF

D: .
V: TRBV2
size: .
J: TRBJ2-7
DNA: TGTGCCAGCAGTGAAAGAATGTCCGGGACCTACGAGCAGTACTTC
CDR3: CASSERMSGTYEQYF

D: TRBD2
V: TRBV10-1
size: .
J: TRBJ2-3
DNA: TGCGCCAGCAGTGTTGGACTAGCGGGGTACGCAGATACGCAGTATTTT
CDR3: CASSVGLAGYADTQYF